This is a list of T cell receptor beta chains from one sample in a study of Ad26.COV2.S vaccination and SARS-CoV-2 variants. Generated by immunoSEQ multiplex PCR, the TCRdb table keeps only in-frame clones and is missing some. The repertoire holds around 300,000 clones, with roughly 90% as singletons. Material: peripheral blood, obtained in a trial of Ad26.COV2.S vaccine versus placebo. These receptors all stem from a person between 18 and 59 years old who received the Ad26.COV2.S COVID-19 vaccine or a placebo. CDR3s leave out the opening cysteine and the closing phenylalanine or tryptophan.

V gene	J gene	CDR3 protein
TRBV5-1	TRBJ2-4	ASSRGLAGGPLKPDIQY
TRBV6-5	TRBJ2-5	ASSYSNEGRETQY
TRBV10-3	TRBJ1-2	AISESVTGKDYGYT
TRBV5-1	TRBJ2-5	ASSQLLRLAEETQY
TRBV6-4	TRBJ2-5	ASSKGPSSPQETQY
TRBV30	TRBJ1-1	AWSVGNTEAF
TRBV9	TRBJ2-3	ASSGQGHTDTQY
TRBV29-1	TRBJ1-4	SVESPRREKLF
TRBV5-1	TRBJ1-2	ASSLDRTGGYT
TRBV18	TRBJ2-5	ASSPEYPEGFNSQETQY
TRBV18	TRBJ2-1	ASLRASYNEQF
TRBV6-1	TRBJ1-3	ASSEAGIGNTIY
TRBV6-5	TRBJ1-2	ASTTGSKGSYT
TRBV29-1	TRBJ2-7	SVGQGVYEQY